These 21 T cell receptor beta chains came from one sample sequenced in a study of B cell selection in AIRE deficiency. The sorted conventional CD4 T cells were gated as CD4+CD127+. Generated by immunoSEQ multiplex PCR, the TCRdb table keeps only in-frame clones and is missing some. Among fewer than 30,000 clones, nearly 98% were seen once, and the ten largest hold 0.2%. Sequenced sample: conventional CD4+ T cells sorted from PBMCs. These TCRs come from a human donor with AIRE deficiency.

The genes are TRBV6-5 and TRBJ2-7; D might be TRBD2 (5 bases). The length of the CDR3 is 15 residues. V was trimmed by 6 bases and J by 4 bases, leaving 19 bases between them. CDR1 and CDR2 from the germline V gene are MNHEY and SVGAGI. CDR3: CASRANGGKSYEQYF. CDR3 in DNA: TGTGCCAGCAGAGCAAATGGAGGAAAATCTTACGAGCAGTACTTC.

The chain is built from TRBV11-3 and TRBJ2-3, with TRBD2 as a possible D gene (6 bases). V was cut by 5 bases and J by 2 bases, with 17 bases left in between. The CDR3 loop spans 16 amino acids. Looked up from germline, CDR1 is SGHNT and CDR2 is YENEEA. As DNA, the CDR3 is TGTGCCAGCAGCCCTTTCGGGGGAGAGAACACAGATACGCAGTATTTT. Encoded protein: CASSPFGGENTDTQYF.

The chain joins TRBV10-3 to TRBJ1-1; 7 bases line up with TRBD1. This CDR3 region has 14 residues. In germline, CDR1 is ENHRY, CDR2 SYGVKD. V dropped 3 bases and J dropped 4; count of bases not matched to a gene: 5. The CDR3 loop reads CAISERGDSTEAFF. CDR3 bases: TGTGCCATCAGTGAAAGGGGGGACAGCACTGAAGCTTTCTTT.

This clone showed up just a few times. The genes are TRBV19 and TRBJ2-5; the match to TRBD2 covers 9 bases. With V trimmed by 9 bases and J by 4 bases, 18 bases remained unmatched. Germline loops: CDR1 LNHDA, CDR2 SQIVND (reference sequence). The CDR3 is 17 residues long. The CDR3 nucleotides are TGTGCCAGCGGCGCGGGTTCGCTAGCGGGGTCCAGAGAGACCCAGTACTTC. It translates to CASGAGSLAGSRETQYF.

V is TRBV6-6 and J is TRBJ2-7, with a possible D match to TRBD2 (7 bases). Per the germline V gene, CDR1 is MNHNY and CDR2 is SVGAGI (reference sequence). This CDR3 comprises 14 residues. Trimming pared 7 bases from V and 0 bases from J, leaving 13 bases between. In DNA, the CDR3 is TGTGCCAGCACCCAGAGGGGGGGCTCCTACGAGCAGTACTTC. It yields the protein CASTQRGGSYEQYF.

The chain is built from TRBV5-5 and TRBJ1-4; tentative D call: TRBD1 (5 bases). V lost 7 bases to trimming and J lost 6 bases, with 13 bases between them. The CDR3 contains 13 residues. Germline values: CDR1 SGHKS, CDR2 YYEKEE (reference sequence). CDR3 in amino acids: CASGNRIDEKLFF. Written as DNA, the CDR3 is TGTGCCAGCGGGAACAGGATAGATGAAAAACTGTTTTTT.

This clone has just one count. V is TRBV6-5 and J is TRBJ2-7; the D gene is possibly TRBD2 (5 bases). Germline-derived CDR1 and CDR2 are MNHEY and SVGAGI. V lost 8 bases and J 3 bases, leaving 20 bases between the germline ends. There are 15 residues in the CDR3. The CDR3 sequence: CASAPQGRVDYEQYF. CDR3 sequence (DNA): TGTGCCAGCGCACCCCAAGGGCGGGTAGACTACGAGCAGTACTTC.

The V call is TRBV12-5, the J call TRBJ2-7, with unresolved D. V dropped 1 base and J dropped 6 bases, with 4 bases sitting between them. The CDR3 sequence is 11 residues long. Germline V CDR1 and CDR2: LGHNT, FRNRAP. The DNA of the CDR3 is TGTGCTAGTGGTTTGGGCAGCGAGCAGTACTTC. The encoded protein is CASGLGSEQYF. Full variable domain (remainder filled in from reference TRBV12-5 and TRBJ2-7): DARVTQTPRHKVTEMGQEVTMRCQPILGHNTVFWYRQTMMQGLELLAYFRNRAPLDDSGMPKDRFSAEMPDATLATLKIQPSEPRDSAVYFCASGLGSEQYFGPGTRLTVT.

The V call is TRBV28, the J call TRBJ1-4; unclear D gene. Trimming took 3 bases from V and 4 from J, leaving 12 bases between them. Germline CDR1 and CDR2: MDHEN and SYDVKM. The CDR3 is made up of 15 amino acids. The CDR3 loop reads CASSLRIEVNEKLFF. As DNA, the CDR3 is TGTGCCAGCAGTTTGAGAATAGAAGTTAATGAAAAACTGTTTTTT.

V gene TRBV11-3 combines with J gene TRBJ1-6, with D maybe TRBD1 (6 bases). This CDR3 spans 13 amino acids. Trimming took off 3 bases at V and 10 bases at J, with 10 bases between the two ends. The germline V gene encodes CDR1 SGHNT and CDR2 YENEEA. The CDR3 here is CASSFRTDSPLHF. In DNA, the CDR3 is TGTGCCAGCAGCTTCCGGACAGACTCACCCCTCCACTTT.

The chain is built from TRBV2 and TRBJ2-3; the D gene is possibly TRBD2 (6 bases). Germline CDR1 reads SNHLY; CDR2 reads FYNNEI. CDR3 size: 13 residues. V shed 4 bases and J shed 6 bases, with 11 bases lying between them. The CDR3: CASSGGVSDTQYF. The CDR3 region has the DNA TGTGCCAGCAGTGGGGGGGTTTCGGATACGCAGTATTTT.

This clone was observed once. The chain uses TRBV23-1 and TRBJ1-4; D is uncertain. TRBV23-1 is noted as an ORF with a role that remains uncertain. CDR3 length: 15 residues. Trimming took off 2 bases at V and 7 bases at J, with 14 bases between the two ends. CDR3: CASSQDKGGVEKLFF. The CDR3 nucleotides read TGCGCCAGCAGTCAAGATAAGGGTGGGGTTGAAAAACTGTTTTTT.

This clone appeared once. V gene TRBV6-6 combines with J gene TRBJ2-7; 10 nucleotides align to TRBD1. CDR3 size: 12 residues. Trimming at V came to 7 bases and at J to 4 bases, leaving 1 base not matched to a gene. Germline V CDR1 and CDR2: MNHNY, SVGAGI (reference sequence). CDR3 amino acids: CASMGQGYEQYF. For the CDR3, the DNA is TGTGCCAGCATGGGACAGGGGTACGAGCAGTACTTC.

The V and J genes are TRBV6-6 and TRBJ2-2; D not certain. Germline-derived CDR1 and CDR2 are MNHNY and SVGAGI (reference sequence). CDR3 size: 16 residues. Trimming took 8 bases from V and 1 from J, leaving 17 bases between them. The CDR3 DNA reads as TGTGCCAGCGAAGGCGGTCCTCCTAAGAACACCGGGGAGCTGTTTTTT. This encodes CASEGGPPKNTGELFF.

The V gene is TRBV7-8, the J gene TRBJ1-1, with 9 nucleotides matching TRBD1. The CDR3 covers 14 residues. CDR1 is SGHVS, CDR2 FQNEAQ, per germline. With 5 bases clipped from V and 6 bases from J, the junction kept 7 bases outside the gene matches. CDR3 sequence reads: CASSRDRGASEAFF. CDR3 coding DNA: TGTGCCAGCAGCAGAGACAGGGGGGCATCTGAAGCTTTCTTT.

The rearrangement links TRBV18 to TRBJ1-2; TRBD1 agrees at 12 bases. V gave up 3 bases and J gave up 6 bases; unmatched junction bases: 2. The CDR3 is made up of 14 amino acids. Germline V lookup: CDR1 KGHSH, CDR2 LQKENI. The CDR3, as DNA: TGTGCCAGCTCACCGGGACAGGGGGCGGATGGCTACACCTTC. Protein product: CASSPGQGADGYTF.

The CDR3 bases are TGTGCCAGCAGTTTTTTAGCCAGGGCGGGCACTGAAGCTTTCTTT. Translation gives CASSFLARAGTEAFF. The rearrangement links TRBV28 to TRBJ1-1; TRBD1 is a possible D gene (5 bases). Trimming removed 3 bases at V and 4 bases at J, with 15 bases between. Looked up from germline, CDR1 is MDHEN and CDR2 is SYDVKM. The CDR3 sequence is 15 residues long.

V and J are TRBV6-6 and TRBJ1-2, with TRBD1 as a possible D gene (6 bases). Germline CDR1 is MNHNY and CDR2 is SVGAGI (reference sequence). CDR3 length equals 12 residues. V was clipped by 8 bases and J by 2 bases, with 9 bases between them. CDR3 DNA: TGTGCCAGCTTTGGACAGAACTATGGCTACACCTTC. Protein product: CASFGQNYGYTF.

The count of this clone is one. DNA of the CDR3: TGTGCCAGCAGCCCGGTTGGAGCTAGCGAGTACTTC. Translated: CASSPVGASEYF. The V gene is TRBV7-9, the J gene TRBJ2-7; TRBD2 is a possible D gene (6 bases). The V gene's germline CDR1 is SEHNR and CDR2 FQNEAQ (reference sequence). CDR3 length: 12 residues. Trimming removed 5 bases at V and 11 bases at J, with 16 bases between.

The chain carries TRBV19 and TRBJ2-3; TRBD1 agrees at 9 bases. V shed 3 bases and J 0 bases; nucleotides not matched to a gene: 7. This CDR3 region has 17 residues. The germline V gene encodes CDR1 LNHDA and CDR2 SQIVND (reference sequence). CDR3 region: CASSIPTGTGSTDTQYF. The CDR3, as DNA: TGTGCCAGTAGTATCCCGACCGGGACAGGGAGCACAGATACGCAGTATTTT.

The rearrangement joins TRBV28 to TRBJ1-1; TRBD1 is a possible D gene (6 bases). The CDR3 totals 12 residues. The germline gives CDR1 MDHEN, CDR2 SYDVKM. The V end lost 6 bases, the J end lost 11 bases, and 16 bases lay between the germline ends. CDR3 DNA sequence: TGTGCCAGCAGACCGCAGGGGAGGTTGGCTTTCTTT. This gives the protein CASRPQGRLAFF.